The clone carrying this TCR beta chain was counted many times. The library was prepared for alpha chains; this beta chain is a stray read, so its frequency means little. The time point is: sample taken at primary tumor resection. Sequencing was performed on whole RNA extracted from tumor and nontumor lung tissue, or from frozen PBMC, and the material was left unsorted. 72 TRACERx patients with early, untreated non-small cell lung cancer donated samples. This sample stems from a study of spatial heterogeneity in lung cancer. TCRdb re-derived calls from the 5' RACE reads in MiXCR, one entry per CDR3 protein. The sample consists of about 13,000 distinct CDR3 sequences, roughly 5% of them appearing once. CDR3 size: 12 residues. V shed 4 bases and J shed 7 bases, with 8 bases lying between them.

The sequence was collected from a human donor with early-stage non-small cell lung cancer. This rearrangement joins TRBV12-3 or TRBV12-4 to TRBJ1-3, with D hard to call. Sequenced here: lung tumor tissue, sampled at surgery. CDR3 DNA sequence: TGTGCCAGCAGTTCCCAGCGGAACACCATATATTTT. As protein: CASSSQRNTIYF.